The 20 T cell receptor beta chains in this list originate from one sample, sequenced in a study of cytomegalovirus exposure and HLA in healthy donors. Method: immunoSEQ multiplex PCR; TCRdb's copy keeps in-frame clones and lacks some. The sample includes about 110,000 clones, 88% seen only once; the top ten take more than 2%. Sequencing was carried out using PBMCs. The receptors were gathered from a young woman in good health and CMV-seronegative.

The chain is built from TRBV27 and TRBJ2-4; TRBD2 might be the D (5 bases). CDR1 and CDR2 from the germline V gene are MNHEY and SMNVEV (reference sequence). The CDR3 contains 14 residues. The V and J ends lost 6 bases and 0 bases respectively, with 9 bases between them. The CDR3 DNA is TGTGCCAGCAGCCCGGGGTTAGCCAAAAACATTCAGTACTTC. As protein: CASSPGLAKNIQYF.

The chain employs TRBV2 and TRBJ2-3; D is ambiguous. CDR3 length: 14 residues. In germline, CDR1 is SNHLY, CDR2 FYNNEI. V lost 0 bases and J lost 4, with 8 bases in between. CDR3 loop: CASSEAFHSDTQYF. DNA for the CDR3: TGTGCCAGCAGTGAAGCTTTTCATTCAGATACGCAGTATTTT.

The chain combines TRBV11-2 with TRBJ2-1, with D maybe TRBD1 (5 bases). The ends were cut back, 2 bases at V and 7 bases at J, with 12 bases in the middle. Germline-derived CDR1 and CDR2 are SGHAT and FQNNGV. The CDR3 is 14 amino acids. Here the CDR3 DNA reads TGTGCCAGCAGCTTAAGTCAGGGTTTTAATGAGCAGTTCTTC. Encoded protein: CASSLSQGFNEQFF.

The rearrangement links TRBV11-1 to TRBJ2-7; 8 positions agree with TRBD2. Germline lookup yields CDR1 SGHAT and CDR2 FQDESV (reference sequence). The CDR3 is 14 amino acids. V lost 0 bases, J lost 2 bases, and 0 bases stayed unmatched. The CDR3 reads CASSLASGAYEQYF. CDR3 DNA sequence: TGTGCCAGCAGCTTAGCTAGCGGGGCCTACGAGCAGTACTTC.

This clone has a handful of counts. The rearrangement links TRBV5-4 to TRBJ1-2; TRBD1 might be the D (5 bases). Deletions cut 4 bases from V and 4 bases from J, with 14 bases between. The CDR3 loop spans 14 amino acids. CDR1 SGHNT and CDR2 YYREEE come from the germline V gene (reference sequence). CDR3 DNA: TGTGCCAGCAGCCCCCGGGGGACGGCCTATGGCTACACCTTC. It is translated as CASSPRGTAYGYTF.

The rearrangement joins TRBV2 to TRBJ2-3; no firm D call. V was shortened by 7 bases and J by 4 bases, with 15 bases between the two germline ends. CDR1 and CDR2 (germline): SNHLY, FYNNEI. The CDR3 sequence is 14 residues long. The CDR3 DNA sequence: TGTGCCAGCATCATAAATATGGGCCCAGATACGCAGTATTTT. This gives the protein CASIINMGPDTQYF.

The chain is built from TRBV30 and TRBJ1-5; TRBD1 matches at 7 bases. V lost 3 bases and J lost 0; bases outside the gene matches: 17. CDR1 is GTSNPN, CDR2 SVGIG, per germline (reference sequence). The CDR3 spans 19 residues. CDR3 sequence reads: CAWSPPTGSGRYSNQPQHF. The CDR3 bases are TGTGCCTGGAGCCCCCCGACAGGGTCCGGTCGGTATAGCAATCAGCCCCAGCATTTT.

The chain employs TRBV6-5 and TRBJ2-5; TRBD1 aligns across 7 bases. The CDR3 runs 14 residues. V trimming: 5 bases; J trimming: 5 bases; junction bases outside the gene matches: 8. CDR1 is MNHEY, CDR2 SVGAGI, per germline. CDR3 DNA sequence: TGTGCCAGCAGTGTTACCTTACAGGGGGAGACCCAGTACTTC. Translation gives CASSVTLQGETQYF.

The chain combines TRBV19 with TRBJ2-1, with D tentatively TRBD2 (5 bases). V was pared by 3 bases and J by 9 bases, with 9 bases between. The CDR3 runs to 12 residues. Germline values: CDR1 LNHDA, CDR2 SQIVND (reference sequence). CDR3 nucleotides: TGTGCCAGTAGTATGGTCGGGGTTGAGCAGTTCTTC. This codes for CASSMVGVEQFF.

This clone has a handful of counts. The chain carries TRBV2 and TRBJ1-2; 7 positions agree with TRBD1. This CDR3 has 14 residues. Germline lookup yields CDR1 SNHLY and CDR2 FYNNEI. With 6 bases clipped from V and 0 bases from J, the junction kept 4 bases outside the gene matches. CDR3 in amino acids: CASRGDSSNYGYTF. DNA of the CDR3: TGTGCCAGCAGAGGGGACAGCTCTAACTATGGCTACACCTTC.

The chain joins TRBV10-3 to TRBJ2-7, with 12 nucleotides matching TRBD2. The junction had 3 bases not matched to a gene; V was cut back by 0 bases and J by 0 bases. CDR3 length: 17 amino acids. Germline values: CDR1 ENHRY, CDR2 SYGVKD. CDR3 nucleotide sequence: TGTGCCATCAGTGAGTCAACTAGCGGGAGGCTCTCCTACGAGCAGTACTTC. Protein product: CAISESTSGRLSYEQYF.

This chain uses TRBV18 with TRBJ2-3; 7 positions agree with TRBD2. In germline, CDR1 is KGHSH, CDR2 LQKENI. Germline trimming cut 3 bases from V and 4 bases from J; bases unmatched to any gene: 7. This CDR3 is built from 15 residues. The CDR3 bases are TGTGCCAGCTCACCTACGGGACTAATCGCAGATACGCAGTATTTT. Translated: CASSPTGLIADTQYF.

V gene TRBV5-4 combines with J gene TRBJ2-3, with D perhaps TRBD1 (6 bases). From germline, CDR1 is SGHNT and CDR2 YYREEE (reference sequence). This CDR3 contains 15 residues. Trimming pared 0 bases from V and 3 bases from J, leaving 11 bases between. CDR3 DNA: TGTGCCAGCAGCTTGGTGGACAGTACTACAGATACGCAGTATTTT. Translating gives CASSLVDSTTDTQYF.

This clone was seen a few times. The V gene is TRBV7-9, the J gene TRBJ2-4; TRBD2 is a possible D gene (6 bases). V shed 1 base and J shed 8 bases, with 12 bases lying between them. CDR1 and CDR2 (germline): SEHNR, FQNEAQ (reference sequence). This CDR3 is 14 amino acids long. Written as DNA, the CDR3 is TGTGCCAGCAGCTTAGTCGGGGGTGTAGACATTCAGTACTTC. Encoded protein: CASSLVGGVDIQYF.

The V call is TRBV2, the J call TRBJ1-5; D possibly corresponds to TRBD1 (5 bases). Trimming shortened V by 6 bases and J by 3 bases, and 15 bases separated the two germline ends. CDR1 is SNHLY and CDR2 is FYNNEI in the germline V gene. The CDR3 loop spans 15 amino acids. The CDR3 nucleotides read TGTGCCAGCAGCATCTCAGGGAATCCCAATCAGCCCCAGCATTTT. Its translation is CASSISGNPNQPQHF.

The V call is TRBV5-8, the J call TRBJ2-1; TRBD2 matches at 16 bases. J gave up 8 bases and V 5 bases, and 10 bases lay outside the gene matches. Germline lookup yields CDR1 SGHTS and CDR2 YDEGEE. The CDR3 extends over 17 amino acids. The CDR3 sequence: CASSSGTSGGAWDEQFF. CDR3 bases: TGTGCCAGCAGTTCCGGGACTAGCGGGGGGGCCTGGGATGAGCAGTTCTTC.

The chain links TRBV7-6 to TRBJ1-2; 7 bases map to TRBD1. V lost 4 bases, J lost 6 bases, and 2 bases stayed unmatched. The CDR3 is 12 amino acids. Germline V lookup: CDR1 SGHVS, CDR2 FNYEAQ. CDR3 in amino acids: CASSSTGHGYTF. The CDR3, as DNA: TGTGCCAGCAGCTCGACAGGGCATGGCTACACCTTC.

The CDR3 reads CATGGGFSSYEQYF. The DNA for the CDR3 is TGTGCCACCGGGGGGGGCTTTAGCTCCTACGAGCAGTACTTC. The rearrangement links TRBV10-3 to TRBJ2-7; 8 nucleotides line up with TRBD2. The CDR3 is made up of 14 amino acids. Losses at the gene ends were 10 bases for V and 0 bases for J; bases not matched to a gene: 8. Per germline, CDR1 ENHRY and CDR2 SYGVKD.

The chain recombines TRBV11-1 with TRBJ1-2, with D possibly matching TRBD1 (5 bases). In germline, CDR1 is SGHAT, CDR2 FQDESV (reference sequence). This CDR3 spans 13 amino acids. V lost 4 bases to trimming and J lost 4 bases, with 10 bases between them. CDR3: CASSSGLSYGYTF. In DNA form, the CDR3 reads TGTGCCAGCAGCTCGGGACTGAGCTATGGCTACACCTTC. Full variable domain (remainder filled in from reference TRBV11-1 and TRBJ1-2): EAEVAQSPRYKITEKSQAVAFWCDPISGHATLYWYRQILGQGPELLVQFQDESVVDDSQLPKDRFSAERLKGVDSTLKIQPAELGDSAMYLCASSSGLSYGYTFGSGTRLTVV.

The genes are TRBV6-6 and TRBJ1-1; possibly TRBD1 for D (5 bases). The CDR3 runs to 13 residues. CDR1 and CDR2 (germline): MNHNY, SVGAGI (reference sequence). Trimming pared 0 bases from V and 4 bases from J, leaving 6 bases between. CDR3 residues: CASSYSGGTEAFF. Here the CDR3 DNA reads TGTGCCAGCAGTTACTCGGGGGGCACTGAAGCTTTCTTT.